The clone carrying this TCR beta chain was detected ten times or more. Its specificity is not known. Germline lookup yields CDR1 SGDLS and CDR2 YYNGEE. The V and J ends lost 0 bases and 4 bases respectively, with 9 bases between them. CDR3 length equals 14 residues. The record originates from a study of molecular identifiers for immune sequencing clone quantification. Study overall: Replicates split RNA from around 20,000 or 100,000 naive CD8 cells five ways, and the researchers sequenced four portions. Overall study results and limits: Clonotypes topping 20 RNA copies carried over 98% of effector molecules but under 1% of naive ones.

TCRdb reanalysed the PCR reads using MiXCR and keeps one entry per CDR3 protein. The sample yields about 500,000 distinct CDR3 sequences, about 22% seen once. This TCR was sampled from a human donor in good health. Some libraries in this study had Jurkat cell RNA spiked in. The sequencing input was naive CD8+ T cells from blood, with Jurkat cell RNA spiked in. Noted subset: FACS-sorted CD8+CD4-CCR7+CD45RA+ naive T cells. This chain uses TRBV9 with TRBJ2-3, with no clear D. The chain's CDR3 is CASSVVTGSDTQYF. CDR3 in DNA: TGTGCCAGCAGCGTAGTGACGGGCTCAGATACGCAGTATTTT.